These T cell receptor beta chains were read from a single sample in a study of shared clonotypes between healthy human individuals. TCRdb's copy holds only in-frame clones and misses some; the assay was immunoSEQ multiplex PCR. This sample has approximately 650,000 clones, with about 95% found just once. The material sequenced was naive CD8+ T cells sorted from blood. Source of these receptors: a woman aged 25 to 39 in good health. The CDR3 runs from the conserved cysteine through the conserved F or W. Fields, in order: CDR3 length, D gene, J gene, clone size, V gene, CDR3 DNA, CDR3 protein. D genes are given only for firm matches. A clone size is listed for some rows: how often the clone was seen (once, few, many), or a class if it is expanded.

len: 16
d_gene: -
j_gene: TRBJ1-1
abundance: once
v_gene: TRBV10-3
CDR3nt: TGTGCCATCAGTGAGCGCGGGAAGGGGGTGAACACTGAAGCTTTCTTT
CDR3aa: CAISERGKGVNTEAFF

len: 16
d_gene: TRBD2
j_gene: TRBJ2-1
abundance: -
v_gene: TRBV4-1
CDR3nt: TGCGCCAGCAGCTTCCGACTAGCGGGAGTCTACAATGAGCAGTTCTTC
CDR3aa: CASSFRLAGVYNEQFF

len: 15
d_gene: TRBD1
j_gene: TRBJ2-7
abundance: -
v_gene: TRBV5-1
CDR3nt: TGCGCCAGCAGCTATTGGGACAGCTATTCCTACGAGCAGTACTTC
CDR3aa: CASSYWDSYSYEQYF

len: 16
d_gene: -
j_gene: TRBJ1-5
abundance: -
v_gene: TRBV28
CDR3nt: TGTGCCAGCAGTTTATTTTCAGGATCTAGGAATCAGCCCCAGCATTTT
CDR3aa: CASSLFSGSRNQPQHF

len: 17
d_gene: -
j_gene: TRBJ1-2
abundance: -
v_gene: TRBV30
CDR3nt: TGTGCCTGGAGTCAATCGGTAACTACAGGAACATATTATGGCTACACCTTC
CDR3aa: CAWSQSVTTGTYYGYTF

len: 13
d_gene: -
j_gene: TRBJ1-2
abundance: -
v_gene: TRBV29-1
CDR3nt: TGCAGCGTTGAGGTCGGCATCATAGATGGCTACACCTTC
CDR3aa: CSVEVGIIDGYTF

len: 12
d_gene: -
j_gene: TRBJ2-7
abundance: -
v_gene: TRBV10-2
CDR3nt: TGCGCCAGCAATACAGATAGAGACGAGCAGTACTTC
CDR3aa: CASNTDRDEQYF

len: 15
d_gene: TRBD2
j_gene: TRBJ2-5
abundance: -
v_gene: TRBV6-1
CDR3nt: TGTGCCAGCAGTCAGGGACTAGCGGGAACAGAGACCCAGTACTTC
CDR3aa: CASSQGLAGTETQYF

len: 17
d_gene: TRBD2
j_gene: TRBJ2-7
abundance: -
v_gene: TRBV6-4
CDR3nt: TGTGCCAGCAGCGGATCTCTAGCGGGAGAAGAATCCTACGAGCAGTACTTC
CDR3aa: CASSGSLAGEESYEQYF

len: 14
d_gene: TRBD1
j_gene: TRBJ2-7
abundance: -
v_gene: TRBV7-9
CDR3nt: TGTGCCAGCATCCTGACAGGGGAAGACGACGAGCAGTACTTC
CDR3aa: CASILTGEDDEQYF

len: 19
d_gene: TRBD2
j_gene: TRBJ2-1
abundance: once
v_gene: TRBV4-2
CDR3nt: TGTGCCAGCAGCCAAGTGGGCAAGGCGGGAGGGCCGGGGGGCAATGAGCAGTTCTTC
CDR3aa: CASSQVGKAGGPGGNEQFF

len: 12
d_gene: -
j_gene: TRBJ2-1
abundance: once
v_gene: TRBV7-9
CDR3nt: TGTGCCAGCATGAAGGGTTCGGGTGAGCAGTTCTTC
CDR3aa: CASMKGSGEQFF

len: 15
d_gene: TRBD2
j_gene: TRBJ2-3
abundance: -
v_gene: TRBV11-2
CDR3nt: TGTGCCAGCAGCTTTGGGCTAGCGGGAACAGATACGCAGTATTTT
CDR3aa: CASSFGLAGTDTQYF

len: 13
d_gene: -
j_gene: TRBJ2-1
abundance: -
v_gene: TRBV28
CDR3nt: TGTGCCAGCAGTTTGTCTGGCGATGGTGAGCAGTTCTTC
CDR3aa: CASSLSGDGEQFF

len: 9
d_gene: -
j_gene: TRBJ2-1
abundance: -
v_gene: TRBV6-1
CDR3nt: TGTGCCAGCCGTAGTCTGTCTCTCTTC
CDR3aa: CASRSLSLF

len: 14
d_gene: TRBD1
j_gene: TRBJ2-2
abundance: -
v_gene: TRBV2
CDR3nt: TGTGCCAGCTCATGGGACAGGAACACCGGGGAGCTGTTTTTT
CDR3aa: CASSWDRNTGELFF

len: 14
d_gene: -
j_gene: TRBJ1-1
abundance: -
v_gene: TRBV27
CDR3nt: TGTGCCAGCAGTTGGCAGGGGAAAGTCACTGAAGCTTTCTTT
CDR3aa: CASSWQGKVTEAFF

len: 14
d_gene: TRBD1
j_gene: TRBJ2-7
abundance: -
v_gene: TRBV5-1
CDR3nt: TGCGCCAGCAGCCGGGGGACAGGGGGTTACGAGCAGTACTTC
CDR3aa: CASSRGTGGYEQYF

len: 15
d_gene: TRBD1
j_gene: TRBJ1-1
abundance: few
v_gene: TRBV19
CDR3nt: TGTGCCAGTAGTTTACAGGGGGCGGCTCACACTGAAGCTTTCTTT
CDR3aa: CASSLQGAAHTEAFF

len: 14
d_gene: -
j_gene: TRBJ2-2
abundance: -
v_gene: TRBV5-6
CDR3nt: TGTGCCAGCAGCCCGACCCTGAACACCGGGGAGCTGTTTTTT
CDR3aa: CASSPTLNTGELFF

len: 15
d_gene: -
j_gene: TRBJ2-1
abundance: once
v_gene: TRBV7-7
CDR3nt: TGTGCCAGCAGCCGATTTAAAAACTCCTACAATGAGCAGTTCTTC
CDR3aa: CASSRFKNSYNEQFF

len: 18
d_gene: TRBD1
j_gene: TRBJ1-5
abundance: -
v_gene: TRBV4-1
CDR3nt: TGCGCCAGCAGCCAAGATTTCACAGGGGGCCTGGGCAATCAGCCCCAGCATTTT
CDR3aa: CASSQDFTGGLGNQPQHF

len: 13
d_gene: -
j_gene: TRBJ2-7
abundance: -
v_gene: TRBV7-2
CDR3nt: TGTGCCAGCAGCTTCCCTAGCTCCTACGAGCAGTACTTC
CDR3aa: CASSFPSSYEQYF

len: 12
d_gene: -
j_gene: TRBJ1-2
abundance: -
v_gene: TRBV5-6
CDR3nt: TGTGCCAGCAGCTTGGGGGACTATGGCTACACCTTC
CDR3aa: CASSLGDYGYTF

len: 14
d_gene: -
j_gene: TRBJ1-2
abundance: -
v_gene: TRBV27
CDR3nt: TGTGCCAGCAGTCTGCTTGGGGGTAACTATGGCTACACCTTC
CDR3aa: CASSLLGGNYGYTF

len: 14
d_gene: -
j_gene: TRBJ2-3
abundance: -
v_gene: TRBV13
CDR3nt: TGTGCCAGCAGCTTTAGGGGCCCTGAAGATACGCAGTATTTT
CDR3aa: CASSFRGPEDTQYF

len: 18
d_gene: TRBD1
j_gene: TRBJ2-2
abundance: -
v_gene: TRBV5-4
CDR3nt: TGTGCCAGCAGCGAGGGACAGGAGGGGAATCTATACACCGGGGAGCTGTTTTTT
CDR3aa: CASSEGQEGNLYTGELFF

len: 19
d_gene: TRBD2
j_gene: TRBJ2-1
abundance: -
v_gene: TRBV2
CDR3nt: TGTGCCAGCAGTGAACCGACTAGCGGGAGTGCCGTCGGTCTGGATGAGCAGTTCTTC
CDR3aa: CASSEPTSGSAVGLDEQFF

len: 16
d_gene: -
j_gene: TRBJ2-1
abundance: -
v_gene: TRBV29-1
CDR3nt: TGCAGCGTTGAAGATCTTGGCGGGATGGCCTACAATGAGCAGTTCTTC
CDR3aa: CSVEDLGGMAYNEQFF

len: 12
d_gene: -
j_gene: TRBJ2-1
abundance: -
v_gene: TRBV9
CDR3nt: TGTGCCAGCAGCGTAGCGAGGGATGAGCAGTTCTTC
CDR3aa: CASSVARDEQFF

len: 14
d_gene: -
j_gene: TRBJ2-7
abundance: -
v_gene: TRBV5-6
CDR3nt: TGTGCCAGCAGCGGGGACCGAAGCTCCTACGAGCAGTACTTC
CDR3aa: CASSGDRSSYEQYF

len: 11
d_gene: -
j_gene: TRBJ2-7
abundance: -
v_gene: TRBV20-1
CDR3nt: TGCAGTGCTACCGACAACTACGAGCAGTACTTC
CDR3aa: CSATDNYEQYF

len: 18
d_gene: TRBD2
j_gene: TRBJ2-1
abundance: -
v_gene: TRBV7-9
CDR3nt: TGTGCCAGCAGCCCGGGACTAGCGGGAGGCGGCTCCTACAATGAGCAGTTCTTC
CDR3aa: CASSPGLAGGGSYNEQFF

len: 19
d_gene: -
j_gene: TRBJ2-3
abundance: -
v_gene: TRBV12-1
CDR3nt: -
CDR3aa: CASSFAPGTYIAGADTQYF

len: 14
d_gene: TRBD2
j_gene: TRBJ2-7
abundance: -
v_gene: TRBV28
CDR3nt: TGTGCCAGCAGGACGAGCGGGAGTTCTTACGAGCAGTACTTC
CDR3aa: CASRTSGSSYEQYF

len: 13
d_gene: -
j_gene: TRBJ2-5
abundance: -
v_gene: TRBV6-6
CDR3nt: TGTGCCAGCACTTTACCACCGTTTGAGACCCAGTACTTC
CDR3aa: CASTLPPFETQYF

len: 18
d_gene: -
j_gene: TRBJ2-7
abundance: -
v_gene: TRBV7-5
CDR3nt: TGTGTCAGAAGCTTAGTAAGGAACCGGGACAGGGGCTTCTACGAGCAGTACTTC
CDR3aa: CVRSLVRNRDRGFYEQYF

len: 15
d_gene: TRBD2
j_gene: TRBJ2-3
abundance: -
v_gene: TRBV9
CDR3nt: TGTGCCAGCAGCGATAGCGGGAGTAGGAGGGATACGCAGTATTTT
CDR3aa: CASSDSGSRRDTQYF

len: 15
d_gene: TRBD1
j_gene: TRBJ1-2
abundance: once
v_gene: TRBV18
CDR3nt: TGTGCCAGCTCACCGGGACAGGGGTTTTTTAATGGCTACACCTTC
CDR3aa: CASSPGQGFFNGYTF

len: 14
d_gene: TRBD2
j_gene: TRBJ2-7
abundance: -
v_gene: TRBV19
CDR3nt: TGTGCCAGTAGTTTCGCTAGCGGGACCTACGAGCAGTACTTC
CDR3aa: CASSFASGTYEQYF

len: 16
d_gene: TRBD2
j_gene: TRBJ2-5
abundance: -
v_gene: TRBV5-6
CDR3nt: TGTGCCAGCAGCTTGTCTCTAGCGGGAGTCCTGGAGACCCAGTACTTC
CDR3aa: CASSLSLAGVLETQYF

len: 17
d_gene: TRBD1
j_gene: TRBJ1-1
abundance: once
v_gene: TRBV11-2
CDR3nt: TGTGCCAGCAGCTTATTTGGGACAGGAGTTAAACCCATTGAAGCTTTCTTT
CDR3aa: CASSLFGTGVKPIEAFF

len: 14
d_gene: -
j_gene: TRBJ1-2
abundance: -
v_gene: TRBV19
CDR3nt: TGTGCCAGTAGTAGGTGGGGTAGGTACTATGGCTACACCTTC
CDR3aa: CASSRWGRYYGYTF

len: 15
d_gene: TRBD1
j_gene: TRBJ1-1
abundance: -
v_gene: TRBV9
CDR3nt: TGTGCCAGCAGCCCCGGGACAGGTTTGAACACTGAAGCTTTCTTT
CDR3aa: CASSPGTGLNTEAFF

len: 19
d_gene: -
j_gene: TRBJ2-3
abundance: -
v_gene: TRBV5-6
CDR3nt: TGTGCCAGCAGCTTGGTCCCCTTTCGCGAGCAGACACACACCGATACGCAGTATTTT
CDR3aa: CASSLVPFREQTHTDTQYF

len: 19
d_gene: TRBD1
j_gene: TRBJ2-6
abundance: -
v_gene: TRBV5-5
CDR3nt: TGTGCCAGCAGCTTGACTGAACAGGGGGCTAACTCTGGGGCCAACGTCCTGACTTTC
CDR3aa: CASSLTEQGANSGANVLTF

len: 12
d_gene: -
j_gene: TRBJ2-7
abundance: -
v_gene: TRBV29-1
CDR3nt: TGCAGCGTTGATTACGGATCCTACGAGCAGTACTTC
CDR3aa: CSVDYGSYEQYF

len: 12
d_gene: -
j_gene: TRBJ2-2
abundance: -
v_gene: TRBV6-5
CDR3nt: TGTGCCAGCAGGAACGAGGCCGGGGAGCTGTTTTTT
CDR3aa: CASRNEAGELFF

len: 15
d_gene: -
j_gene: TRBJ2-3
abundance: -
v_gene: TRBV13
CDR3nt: TGTGCCAGCAGCTTCGGCGGGAAAAACACAGATACGCAGTATTTT
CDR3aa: CASSFGGKNTDTQYF

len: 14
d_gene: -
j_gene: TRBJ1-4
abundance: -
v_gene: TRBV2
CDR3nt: TGTGCCAGCAGTCAATCAGGGGTTAATGAAAAACTGTTTTTT
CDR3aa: CASSQSGVNEKLFF

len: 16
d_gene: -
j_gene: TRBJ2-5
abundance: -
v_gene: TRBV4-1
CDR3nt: TGCGCCAGCAGCCAATGGGACTTGTCTAGCGCGGAGACCCAGTACTTC
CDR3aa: CASSQWDLSSAETQYF

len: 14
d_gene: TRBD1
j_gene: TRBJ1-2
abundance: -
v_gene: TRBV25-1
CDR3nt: TGTGCCAGCAGTGTAGGGGGCTATAACTATGGCTACACCTTC
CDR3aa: CASSVGGYNYGYTF

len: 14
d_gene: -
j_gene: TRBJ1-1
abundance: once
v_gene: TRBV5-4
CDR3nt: TGTGCCAGCAATCGCGCAGGGACGTCGGGTGAAGCTTTCTTT
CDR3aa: CASNRAGTSGEAFF